Here is one TCR beta chain with its context. Its antigen remains unknown. Total RNA was extracted at no less than 5 micrograms per sample. The data are from a study of blood T cells in healthy people across ages. Study summary: Roughly one uniquely barcoded beta molecule per two T cells was captured.

Study-wide results and limits: Long-lived and aged donors differed, with more naive CD4+ cells and higher diversity in the long-lived.

V dropped 9 bases and J dropped 1; count of bases not matched to a gene: 9. The CDR3 has 17 residues. Per the germline V gene, CDR1 is LGHNA and CDR2 is YNFKEQ. Primed by a sample-barcoded 5' primer and a J-beta primer mix, a second PCR proceeded for about 6 to 12 cycles. One entry per CDR3 protein, called by TCRdb with MiXCR from the 5' RACE reads. The sample lists around 940,000 distinct CDR3 sequences; around 54% were seen once. The source is a woman between 55 and 75 years old in good health. The chain has TRBV4-2 and TRBJ2-3, with 14 bases fitting TRBD2. The sequenced sample was blood. The CDR3 DNA is TGTGCCAGTGGGGGACTAGCGGGAGTGCCGGGCACAGATACGCAGTATTTT. Amino acid sequence: CASGGLAGVPGTDTQYF.